Below, 15 T cell receptor beta chains from the same sample are listed, as sequenced in a study of sequential checkpoint blockade in melanoma. Treatment described: randomized to nivolumab then ipilimumab (arm A) or the reverse (arm B). Sequencing used immunoSEQ multiplex PCR; TCRdb keeps in-frame clones, though not all of them. The sample holds about 2,300 clones, 20% to 25% seen once. Here the sequenced sample was tumor tissue (inferred from file names), taken from a patient given nivolumab and ipilimumab in sequence. Receptors originate from a human donor with melanoma.

This clone showed up just a few times. The chain recombines TRBV6-8 with TRBJ2-1, with 11 bases fitting TRBD2. The CDR3 totals 15 residues. Germline assignment: CDR1 MNHGY and CDR2 SAAAGT. V was pared by 4 bases and J by 6 bases, with 5 bases of the junction left unmatched. CDR3 sequence: CASSSTSGASNEQFF. The CDR3, as DNA: TGTGCCAGCAGTTCGACTAGCGGGGCCTCCAATGAGCAGTTCTTC.

This clone is categorized as medium-sized. The genes are TRBV11-3 and TRBJ1-1, with D perhaps TRBD1 (5 bases). The CDR3 totals 15 residues. V was pared by 5 bases and J by 1 base, with 14 bases between. In germline, CDR1 is SGHNT, CDR2 YENEEA. CDR3 nucleotides: TGTGCCAGCAGCCCACACGGAGGGGAGAACACTGAAGCTTTCTTT. Amino acid sequence: CASSPHGGENTEAFF.

This clone turned up a few times. V and J are TRBV6-8 and TRBJ2-1; D is unclear. The length of the CDR3 is 15 residues. Trimming removed 5 bases at V and 2 bases at J, with 13 bases between. Germline CDR1 MNHGY, CDR2 SAAAGT. The CDR3, as DNA: TGTGCCAGCAGTGCCACCACACCACCCTACAATGAGCAGTTCTTC. Translation: CASSATTPPYNEQFF.

In its sample, this clone is medium-sized. The chain is built from TRBV9 and TRBJ2-1; D is unresolved. CDR3 length equals 15 residues. Trimming shortened V by 1 base and J by 6 bases, and 14 bases separated the two germline ends. Germline lookup yields CDR1 SGDLS and CDR2 YYNGEE. The CDR3 is CASSVIIGPINEQFF. CDR3 in DNA: TGTGCCAGCAGCGTAATAATTGGACCCATCAATGAGCAGTTCTTC.

V is TRBV18 and J is TRBJ2-6; D call uncertain. This CDR3 has 13 amino acids. The germline gives CDR1 KGHSH, CDR2 LQKENI. Trimming shortened V by 8 bases and J by 4 bases, and 9 bases separated the two germline ends. The CDR3, as DNA: TGTGCCAGCCTAAAATCCGGGGCCAACGTCCTGACTTTC. Its translation is CASLKSGANVLTF.

The chain couples TRBV28 to TRBJ2-5; D gene unclear. The CDR3 is made up of 15 amino acids. V was clipped by 6 bases and J by 0 bases, with 14 bases between them. The germline V gene encodes CDR1 MDHEN and CDR2 SYDVKM. CDR3 region: CASRDAKVYQETQYF. CDR3 DNA: TGTGCCAGCAGGGACGCGAAAGTGTACCAAGAGACCCAGTACTTC.

This clone was counted many times. The chain combines TRBV23-1 with TRBJ2-1; TRBD2 might be the D (6 bases). TRBV23-1 is identified as an open reading frame with a role that is uncertain. The CDR3 sequence is 13 residues long. V lost 6 bases, J lost 10 bases, and 16 bases lay in between. The CDR3 nucleotides are TGCGCCAGCAGCTTCCATCCAGGAGGGGAGCAGTTCTTC. Translated: CASSFHPGGEQFF.

This rearrangement joins TRBV19 to TRBJ2-3; a weak D match, TRBD1 (5 bases). CDR3 length: 14 amino acids. CDR1 LNHDA and CDR2 SQIVND come from the germline V gene (reference sequence). Trimming took 1 base from V and 6 from J, leaving 11 bases between them. The CDR3 DNA follows: TGTGCCAGTAGTATAGGGGGCGCCCAGGATACGCAGTATTTT. Amino acid sequence: CASSIGGAQDTQYF.

This clone was counted only a few times. The chain uses TRBV28 and TRBJ2-4; D is perhaps TRBD1 (6 bases). In germline, CDR1 is MDHEN, CDR2 SYDVKM. CDR3 length equals 13 residues. The V gene lost 6 bases and the J gene lost 12 bases, with 18 bases spanning the gap. The CDR3 nucleotides are TGTGCCAGCAGAAAACAGGGTTATCCCCGTCAGTACTTC. Its protein product is CASRKQGYPRQYF.

V is TRBV19 and J is TRBJ1-1; D ambiguous. This CDR3 comprises 11 residues. Germline CDR1 and CDR2: LNHDA and SQIVND (reference sequence). V lost 6 bases to trimming and J lost 12 bases, with 14 bases between them. CDR3 bases: TGTGCCAGTAGCTCGGCCTATAGCCCTTTCTTT. Amino acids: CASSSAYSPFF.

This chain connects TRBV29-1 to TRBJ2-5; D assignment may be TRBD1 or TRBD2 (5 bases each). V was shortened by 6 bases and J by 7 bases, with 24 bases between the two germline ends. The germline gives CDR1 SQVTM, CDR2 ANQGSEA. CDR3 length: 15 residues. CDR3 residues: CSVLFDWDPPGTQYF. In DNA form, the CDR3 reads TGCAGCGTCCTATTCGATTGGGACCCCCCCGGGACCCAGTACTTC.

The genes are TRBV5-1 and TRBJ1-2, with 9 bases aligning to TRBD1. This CDR3 is 15 amino acids long. CDR1 and CDR2 (germline): SGHRS, YFSETQ. V dropped 4 bases and J dropped 6; count of bases not matched to a gene: 10. The CDR3 is CASSRNPGQGDGYTF. The CDR3 DNA reads as TGCGCCAGCAGCAGGAATCCGGGACAGGGCGATGGCTACACCTTC. Variable domain in full (rest from reference TRBV5-1 and TRBJ1-2): KAGVTQTPRYLIKTRGQQVTLSCSPISGHRSVSWYQQTPGQGLQFLFEYFSETQRNKGNFPGRFSGRQFSNSRSEMNVSTLELGDSALYLCASSRNPGQGDGYTFGSGTRLTVV.

This clone is medium-sized (0.01 to 0.1%) within its sample. The V call is TRBV11-3, the J call TRBJ2-1, with D possibly being TRBD1 (6 bases). CDR1 and CDR2 (germline): SGHNT, YENEEA. CDR3 length equals 15 residues. Trimming removed 3 bases at V and 0 bases at J, with 9 bases between. The CDR3 protein is CASSLVDSSYNEQFF. The CDR3 region has the DNA TGTGCCAGCAGCTTGGTGGACAGCTCCTACAATGAGCAGTTCTTC. The full variable domain, with the rest looked up from reference TRBV11-3 and TRBJ2-1, is EAGVVQSPRYKIIEKKQPVAFWCNPISGHNTLYWYLQNLGQGPELLIRYENEEAVDDSQLPKDRFSAERLKGVDSTLKIQPAELGDSAVYLCASSLVDSSYNEQFFGPGTRLTVL.

The chain has TRBV12-5 and TRBJ1-5; unclear D gene. This CDR3 is 15 amino acids long. CDR1 is LGHNT, CDR2 FRNRAP, per germline. V was clipped by 7 bases and J by 3 bases, with 16 bases between them. Here the CDR3 DNA reads TGTGCTAGTGCTTCTCCCGGCAGCCTCAATCAGCCCCAGCATTTT. Translation: CASASPGSLNQPQHF.

There are a few counts of this clone. The genes are TRBV6-8 and TRBJ2-7, with a weak D call TRBD1 (5 bases). CDR1 is MNHGY and CDR2 is SAAAGT in the germline V gene. This CDR3 comprises 14 residues. V gave up 5 bases and J gave up 2 bases, with 13 bases separating them. The CDR3, as DNA: TGTGCCAGCAGTGATGGGCCAGGGACCTACGAGCAGTACTTC. Translation gives CASSDGPGTYEQYF.